The sequence of this T cell receptor beta chain was determined in a study of regulatory dendritic cells for organ transplantation. Allogeneic regulatory or mature dendritic cells were co-cultured for less than 6 days with CFSE-labeled sorted T cells at 1:10. Remarks on this clone: The antigen is undetermined.

The CDR3 runs 15 residues. The V gene lost 0 bases and the J gene lost 1 base, with 10 bases spanning the gap. Germline assignment: CDR1 SGDLS and CDR2 YYNGEE. TCRdb's copy holds only in-frame clones and misses some; the assay was immunoSEQ multiplex PCR. Seen here are some 12,000 clones, around two thirds observed once, and the top ten hold about 1.2%. The receptor comes from a human donor in good health. Sample: naive CD8+ T cells from blood cultured with dendritic cells. Subset described: CD45RA+ naive T cells. J is TRBJ1-1 and V is TRBV9; D unclear. CDR3 protein: CASSVGPKPNTEAFF. Written as DNA, the CDR3 is TGTGCCAGCAGCGTAGGGCCCAAACCGAACACTGAAGCTTTCTTT.